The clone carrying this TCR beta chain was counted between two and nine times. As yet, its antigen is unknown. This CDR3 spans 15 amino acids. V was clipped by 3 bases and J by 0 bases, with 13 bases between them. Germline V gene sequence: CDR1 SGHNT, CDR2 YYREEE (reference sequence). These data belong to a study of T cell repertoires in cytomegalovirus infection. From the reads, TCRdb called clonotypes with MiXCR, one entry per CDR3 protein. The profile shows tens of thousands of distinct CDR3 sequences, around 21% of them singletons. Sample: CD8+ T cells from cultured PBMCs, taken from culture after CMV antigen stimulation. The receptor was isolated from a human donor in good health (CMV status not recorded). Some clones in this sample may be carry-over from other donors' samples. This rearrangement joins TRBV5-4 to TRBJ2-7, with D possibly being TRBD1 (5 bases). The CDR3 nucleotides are TGTGCCAGCAGCTCAGGGCTATCCTACTCCTACGAGCAGTACTTC. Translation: CASSSGLSYSYEQYF.